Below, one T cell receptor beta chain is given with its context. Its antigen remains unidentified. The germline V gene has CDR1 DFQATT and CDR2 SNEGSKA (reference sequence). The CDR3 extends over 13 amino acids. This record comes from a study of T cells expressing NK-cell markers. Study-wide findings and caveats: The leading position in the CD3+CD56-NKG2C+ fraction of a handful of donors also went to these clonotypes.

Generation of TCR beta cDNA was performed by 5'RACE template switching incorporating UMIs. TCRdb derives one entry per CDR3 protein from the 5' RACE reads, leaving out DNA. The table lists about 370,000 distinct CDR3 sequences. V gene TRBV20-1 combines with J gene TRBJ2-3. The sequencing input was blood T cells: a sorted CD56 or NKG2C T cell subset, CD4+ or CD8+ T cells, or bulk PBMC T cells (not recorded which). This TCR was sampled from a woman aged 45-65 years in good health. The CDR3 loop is CSASGSYTDTQYF.